Listed here are 26 T cell receptor beta chains from one sample, sequenced in a study of blood T cells in healthy people across ages (dated by TCRdb to about 2015). The library relied on 5' RACE. Sequencing took place on an Illumina HiSeq 2500. A second 7 to 11 cycle PCR used a sample-barcoded 5' primer and a J-beta primer mix. TCRdb took the public reads, trimmed them with fastp at Q25, ran MiXCR for clone calling and kept in-frame beta chains. Each entry is one CDR3 protein sequence, shown with its most common DNA and genes. A total of fewer than 1,000,000 distinct CDR3 sequences appear in this sample, approximately 44% of them only once. The ten largest clones take up around 21% of the sample. Material for sequencing was blood. The receptors originated from a man between 60 and 75 years old in good health.

In this sample, this clonotype turned up once. This chain connects TRBV20-1 to TRBJ2-7, with TRBD2 identical over 14 bases. V dropped 1 base and J dropped 2; count of bases not matched to a gene: 7. The CDR3 contains 17 residues. CDR1 DFQATT and CDR2 SNEGSKA come from the germline V gene (reference sequence). This chain's CDR3 is CSARAVPTSGGAYEQYF. In DNA form, the CDR3 reads TGCAGTGCTAGAGCAGTCCCGACTAGCGGGGGGGCCTACGAGCAGTACTTC.

The CDR3 nucleotides read TGCAGTGCTAGAGTGTCTGGGACAGCCGAGCAGTACTTC. Translated: CSARVSGTAEQYF. The chain recombines TRBV20-1 with TRBJ2-5, with 7 bases lining up with TRBD1. The end of the DNA aligns better with TRBJ2-7, so the J call may be wrong. The CDR3 sequence is 13 residues long. The germline V gene encodes CDR1 DFQATT and CDR2 SNEGSKA (reference sequence).

There are a few counts of this clonotype. V and J are TRBV15 and TRBJ2-4, with 9 nucleotides matching TRBD2. The CDR3 contains 16 residues. V was clipped by 3 bases and J by 6 bases; unmatched bases: 9. Germline loops: CDR1 LNHNV, CDR2 YYDKDF (reference sequence). CDR3 sequence: CATSSGSGGPRNIQYF. The CDR3 region has the DNA TGTGCCACCAGCAGTGGTAGCGGGGGACCTCGAAACATTCAGTACTTC.

The chain is built from TRBV6-5 and TRBJ2-5, with D possibly matching TRBD2 (6 bases). Trimming stripped 7 bases from V and 6 bases from J, with 21 bases between. This CDR3 has 15 amino acids. Germline loops: CDR1 MNHEY, CDR2 SVGAGI. The CDR3 loop reads CASMRSGGEVKTQYF. The CDR3 nucleotides read TGTGCCAGCATGCGTTCTGGAGGGGAGGTTAAGACCCAGTACTTC.

The chain combines TRBV20-1 with TRBJ2-3; no definite D call. The CDR3 loop spans 13 amino acids. Trimming left V 0 bases short and J 4 bases short, with 8 bases between. The V gene's germline CDR1 is DFQATT and CDR2 SNEGSKA (reference sequence). CDR3 sequence reads: CSARDSRADTQYF. Here the CDR3 DNA reads TGCAGTGCTAGAGATAGTAGGGCAGATACGCAGTATTTT.

V and J are TRBV14 and TRBJ2-1; D possibly corresponds to TRBD1 (6 bases). V gave up 0 bases and J gave up 1 base, with 16 bases separating them. Germline values: CDR1 SGHDN, CDR2 FVKESK. The CDR3 sequence is 18 residues long. The CDR3 nucleotides read TGTGCCAGCAGCCAAGACCCATCCAGGGGCGCGTCCTACAATGAGCAGTTCTTC. Its translation is CASSQDPSRGASYNEQFF.

The chain links TRBV20-1 to TRBJ2-5; D is unclear. This CDR3 contains 13 residues. Trimming took 2 bases from V and 0 from J, leaving 7 bases between them. Germline CDR1 is DFQATT and CDR2 is SNEGSKA (reference sequence). The CDR3 sequence: CSARLPYQETQYF. The DNA for the CDR3 is TGCAGTGCTAGACTCCCGTACCAAGAGACCCAGTACTTC.

CDR3 nucleotides: TGCAGTGCGAGTGAACTACGGGGGAAAGAGACCCAGTACTTC. Protein sequence: CSASELRGKETQYF. The genes are TRBV20-1 and TRBJ2-7; D is possibly TRBD2 (6 bases). Near its end, the DNA agrees better with TRBJ2-5, so the J call may be wrong. The CDR3 is 14 residues long. Per the germline V gene, CDR1 is DFQATT and CDR2 is SNEGSKA (reference sequence).

V gene TRBV4-3 combines with J gene TRBJ2-5; TRBD1 aligns across 8 bases. Germline CDR1 is LGHNA and CDR2 is YSLEER. The CDR3 covers 14 residues. V lost 4 bases and J lost 5; bases outside the gene matches: 6. The CDR3 protein is CASSRDRIRETQYF. In nucleotides, the CDR3 is TGCGCCAGCAGCCGGGACAGGATCAGGGAGACCCAGTACTTC.

A remark on this clonotype: The junction departs from the called germline gene at one end, perhaps through a read error. The rearrangement links TRBV6-5 to TRBJ2-7, with 12 bases fitting TRBD1. The germline V gene has CDR1 MNHEY and CDR2 SVGAGI. The CDR3 spans 16 residues. CDR3 loop: CASSYSGTGGLYEQYF. CDR3 coding DNA: TGTGCCAGCAGCTACTCCGGGACAGGGGGCTTATACGAGCAGTACTTC.

The sample holds many counts of this clonotype. The V and J genes are TRBV7-2 and TRBJ2-7, with 7 bases matching TRBD1. The CDR3 loop spans 13 amino acids. Trimming took 5 bases from V and 4 from J; bases not matched to a gene: 5. Germline V gene lookup returns CDR1 SGHTA and CDR2 FQGNSA. The CDR3 bases are TGTGCCAGCAGCCCCGCCAGGGGGTACGAGCAGTACTTC. Encoded protein: CASSPARGYEQYF.

V and J are TRBV5-1 and TRBJ2-5, with a tentative D call TRBD1 (6 bases). The germline V gene encodes CDR1 SGHRS and CDR2 YFSETQ. V lost 5 bases to trimming and J lost 4 bases, with 18 bases between them. The CDR3 loop spans 15 amino acids. The DNA of the CDR3 is TGCGCCAGCAGTAGGGACCCATTAGGGGGAGAGACCCAGTACTTC. It is translated as CASSRDPLGGETQYF.

The chain combines TRBV20-1 with TRBJ2-1, with 13 bases identical to TRBD2. With V trimmed by 7 bases and J by 1 base, 4 bases remained unmatched. Germline CDR1 DFQATT, CDR2 SNEGSKA (reference sequence). This CDR3 has 15 amino acids. The CDR3 DNA is TGCAGTGAACTAGCGGGGGGGCGTTCCTACAATGAGCAGTTCTTC. Translation gives CSELAGGRSYNEQFF.

The V and J genes are TRBV7-2 and TRBJ2-5; D gene uncertain. The V and J ends lost 5 bases and 5 bases respectively, with 12 bases between them. Germline lookup yields CDR1 SGHTA and CDR2 FQGNSA. This CDR3 contains 13 residues. The CDR3 is CASSPYTQETQYF. The CDR3 DNA reads as TGTGCCAGCAGCCCATATACCCAGGAGACCCAGTACTTC.

This sequence joins TRBV20-1 and TRBJ1-2; 12 bases are shared with TRBD1. Trimming at V came to 0 bases and at J to 5 bases, leaving 13 bases not matched to a gene. Germline CDR1 DFQATT, CDR2 SNEGSKA (reference sequence). The CDR3 covers 18 residues. The CDR3 loop is CSARDLGQGALLPYGYTF. CDR3 bases: TGCAGTGCTAGAGATCTGGGACAGGGGGCCCTTCTCCCTTATGGCTACACCTTC.

CDR3: CSAEGPKGRNQETQYF. The CDR3 nucleotides are TGCAGTGCGGAAGGTCCCAAAGGACGGAACCAAGAGACCCAGTACTTC. The gene calls are TRBV20-1 and TRBJ2-5; D unclear. CDR3 size: 16 residues. V lost 6 bases, J lost 0 bases, and 20 bases lay in between. The V gene's germline CDR1 is DFQATT and CDR2 SNEGSKA (reference sequence).

The CDR3 DNA sequence: TGTGCCAGCAGCGTAGGGGCTAGCGGGGGCGGTGAGCAGTTCTTC. This translates into CASSVGASGGGEQFF. The chain is built from TRBV9 and TRBJ2-1; 10 bases map to TRBD2. The CDR3 is 15 amino acids. Germline CDR1 is SGDLS and CDR2 is YYNGEE. V lost 0 bases and J lost 9; bases outside the gene matches: 6.

The gene calls are TRBV11-2 and TRBJ2-2, with TRBD2 identical over 10 bases. The germline V gene has CDR1 SGHAT and CDR2 FQNNGV. J gave up 5 bases and V 7 bases, and 10 bases lay outside the gene matches. The CDR3 runs to 16 residues. The CDR3 DNA reads TGTGCCAGCACCCCTCGGCTAGCGGGGGAAACCGGGGAGCTGTTTTTT. Translation gives CASTPRLAGETGELFF.

The chain combines TRBV6-1 with TRBJ1-3; possibly TRBD1 for D (5 bases). From germline, CDR1 is MNHNS and CDR2 SASEGT. The CDR3 runs to 16 residues. Trimming shortened V by 3 bases and J by 0 bases, and 12 bases separated the two germline ends. Written as DNA, the CDR3 is TGTGCCAGCAGTGATCTTGTTGGGGCCTCTGGAAACACCATATATTTT. Translated, it gives CASSDLVGASGNTIYF.

The chain carries TRBV6-5 and TRBJ1-1, with a weak D call TRBD1 (6 bases). The CDR3 is 14 amino acids. V was cut by 5 bases and J by 6 bases, with 16 bases left in between. Germline-derived CDR1 and CDR2 are MNHEY and SVGAGI. CDR3 protein: CASSLRTANAEAFF. For the CDR3, the DNA is TGTGCCAGCAGTCTTAGGACAGCAAACGCTGAAGCTTTCTTT.

This chain uses TRBV6-2 or TRBV6-3 with TRBJ2-7; a possible D gene is TRBD1 (6 bases). The length of the CDR3 is 12 residues. From germline, CDR1 is MNHEY and CDR2 SVGEGT. V was cut by 5 bases and J by 5 bases, with 10 bases left in between. CDR3 bases: TGTGCCAGCAGTCCGGACAGCAACGAGCAGTACTTC. This gives the protein CASSPDSNEQYF.

V is TRBV4-1 and J is TRBJ2-3; D uncertain. V was clipped by 1 base and J by 7 bases, with 9 bases between them. The germline V gene has CDR1 MGHRA and CDR2 YSYEKL. CDR3 length equals 13 residues. The CDR3 DNA sequence: TGCGCCAGCAGCCAAGGGTTGCAATATACGCAGTATTTT. Its protein is CASSQGLQYTQYF.

This clonotype was seen only a few times. This chain links TRBV6-1 with TRBJ2-7, with a weak D call TRBD1 (5 bases). The J call may be incorrect, as the DNA end agrees better with TRBJ2-5. Germline V CDR1 and CDR2: MNHNS, SASEGT. The CDR3 is 14 amino acids. The CDR3 region is CATRPGFNIETQYF. In DNA form, the CDR3 reads TGTGCCACCCGGCCAGGGTTTAATATAGAGACCCAGTACTTC.

The table lists this clonotype with a few counts. The chain joins TRBV20-1 to TRBJ2-3; D is possibly TRBD2 (7 bases). The V end lost 2 bases, the J end lost 4 bases, and 13 bases lay between the germline ends. Germline loops: CDR1 DFQATT, CDR2 SNEGSKA (reference sequence). This CDR3 comprises 14 residues. The CDR3 region has the DNA TGCAGTGCTAGAACCGGGGGGCCCCCAGATACGCAGTATTTT. Translated: CSARTGGPPDTQYF.

This chain connects TRBV25-1 to TRBJ2-1, with D possibly TRBD2 on 7 matching bases. V dropped 11 bases and J dropped 6 bases, with 17 bases sitting between them. Germline values: CDR1 MGHDK, CDR2 SYGVNS. This CDR3 comprises 13 residues. The CDR3 region is CAGIAGAPNEQFF. DNA of the CDR3: TGTGCCGGCATTGCGGGGGCCCCCAATGAGCAGTTCTTC.

The chain carries TRBV18 and TRBJ1-6; 8 bases match TRBD1. Unmatched junction bases numbered 6, after V lost 4 bases and J lost 1 base. Germline-derived CDR1 and CDR2 are KGHSH and LQKENI. This CDR3 is 17 amino acids long. CDR3 nucleotide sequence: TGTGCCAGCTCACGGACAGGGAGTGGATCCTATAATTCACCCCTCCACTTT. It is translated as CASSRTGSGSYNSPLHF.